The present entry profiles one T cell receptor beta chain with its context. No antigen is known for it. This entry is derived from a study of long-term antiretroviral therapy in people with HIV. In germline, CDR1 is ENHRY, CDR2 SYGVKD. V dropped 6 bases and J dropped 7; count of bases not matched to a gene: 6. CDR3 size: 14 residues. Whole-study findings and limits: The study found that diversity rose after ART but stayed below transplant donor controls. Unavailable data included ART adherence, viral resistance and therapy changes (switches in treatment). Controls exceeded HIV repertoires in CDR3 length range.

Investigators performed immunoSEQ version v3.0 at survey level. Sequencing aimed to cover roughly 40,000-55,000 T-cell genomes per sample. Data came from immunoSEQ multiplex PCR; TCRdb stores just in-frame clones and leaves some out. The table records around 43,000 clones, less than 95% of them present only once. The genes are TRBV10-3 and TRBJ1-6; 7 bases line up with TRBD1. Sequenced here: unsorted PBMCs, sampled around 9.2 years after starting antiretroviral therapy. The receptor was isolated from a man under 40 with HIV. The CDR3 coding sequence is TGTGCCATCAGGAACGACAGGGTAAATTCACCCCTCCACTTT. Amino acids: CAIRNDRVNSPLHF.